This entry concerns a single T cell receptor beta chain. Its antigen is still unknown. This record belongs to a study of esophageal squamous cell carcinoma under preoperative chemotherapy. Germline lookup yields CDR1 MNHEY and CDR2 SMNVEV (reference sequence). The CDR3 covers 18 residues. Regarding the study as a whole: Peripheral T cells migrating into the tumor appeared to partly supply post-treatment tumor-infiltrating lymphocytes. Paclitaxel-nedaplatin therapy caused immediate, substantial clonotype frequency changes.

Specified time point: before preoperative PTX-NDP chemotherapy. Preoperative chemotherapy with paclitaxel-nedaplatin was given to patients before surgery. TCRdb re-derived calls from the PCR reads in MiXCR, one entry per CDR3 protein. The table has about 16,000 distinct CDR3 sequences, 40% to 50% seen once; the top ten hold approximately 28%. The receptor's source is a human donor with esophageal squamous cell carcinoma. The donor label of this sample is uncertain. Collection took place from a patient given preoperative chemotherapy. V and J are TRBV27 and TRBJ2-1, with D possibly matching TRBD1 (5 bases). The better agreement between TRBJ2-7 and the DNA end casts doubt on the J call. The CDR3 DNA is TGTGCCAGCAGTTCAGAGATTTGGGGTTCAGGGTCCTACAATGAGCAGTACTTC. Its translation: CASSSEIWGSGSYNEQYF.